The entry below gives a single T cell receptor (beta chain) sequence along with its context. Its antigen is still unknown. The PCR used 60 Vbeta and 13 Jbeta primers. Original analysis: A follow-up analysis tallied 86 million or so unique TCR beta chains, about 10 million shared. The method was immunoSEQ multiplex PCR; TCRdb's version includes in-frame clones alone and lacks a portion of them. The D gene and trimming were derived from the DNA, and the V and J assignments and clone size from that table. The sample carries some 100,000 clones, roughly 79% recorded once. This record comes from a study of cytomegalovirus exposure and HLA in healthy donors. Study outcomes and limitations: It was assumed in the presence/absence analyses that sequencing depth was roughly uniform across donors. Later analysis identified a missense DCLRE1C variant that was linked to TCR beta V- and J-gene trimming. One cluster of highly shared sequence variants probably arose as a sequencing artifact.

Germline CDR1 reads ENHRY; CDR2 reads SYGVKD. The CDR3 runs to 18 residues. The trim removed 6 bases at V and 4 bases at J, leaving 8 bases unmatched. The sequence was obtained from a woman aged 40 to 50 in good health and CMV-seronegative. Material: PBMCs. The rearrangement uses TRBV10-3 and TRBJ2-2; 16 nucleotides align to TRBD2. CDR3 coding DNA: TGTGCCATCAGGGGGACTAGCGGGGGGGTAGCGAGCACCGGGGAGCTGTTTTTT. It translates to CAIRGTSGGVASTGELFF.